This T cell receptor (beta chain) was sequenced during a study of Ad26.COV2.S vaccination and SARS-CoV-2 variants. Study outcomes and limitations: Reported findings describe substantial breadth in spike-specific CD8+ and CD4+ T cell responses following vaccination.

Treatment in this sample: roughly 19 received Ad26.COV2.S at low or high dose, single or two shots; about 5 received placebo; per-sample allocation not given. Collection of samples fell on day 63 after the first vaccine or placebo injection. A remark on this clone: The antigen is unknown.

The protocol was immunoSEQ multiplex PCR, while the TCRdb copy is restricted to in-frame clones and leaves out a portion. The table records more than 400,000 clones, approximately 90% of them present only once. Looked up from germline, CDR1 is MDHEN and CDR2 is SYDVKM. The CDR3 is made up of 16 amino acids. The V segment lost 5 bases and the J segment 4 bases; nucleotides outside the gene matches: 10. This chain connects TRBV28 to TRBJ2-3; 9 nucleotides line up with TRBD2. The sequencing used peripheral blood, collected in a trial of Ad26.COV2.S vaccine versus placebo. The sequence was collected from a person between 18 and 60 years old who received the Ad26.COV2.S COVID-19 vaccine or a placebo. CDR3: CASSPRPGLASDTQYF. CDR3 nucleotide sequence: TGTGCCAGCAGTCCTCGACCGGGACTAGCATCAGATACGCAGTATTTT.